This T cell receptor (beta chain) was observed in a study of T cell repertoires in cytomegalovirus infection. Study-level information: Recently identified HLA-C-restricted CMV epitopes were among the peptides used. Signatures in public TCR beta sequences pointed to both CMV infection and matching HLA type.

Regarding the study as a whole: There were carriers of CMV plus the relevant HLA, and cumulative public TCR beta family frequency identified them. Predominance within the ex vivo response was attributable to HLA-C-restricted CMV-specific TCR beta clonotypes.

TCRdb recomputed calls from the reads with MiXCR, one row per CDR3 protein. Of around 710,000 distinct CDR3 sequences listed, almost 30% are singletons. CDR1 is SGHVS and CDR2 is FNYEAQ in the germline V gene. V lost 5 bases, J lost 6 bases, and 11 bases lay in between. The CDR3 spans 12 residues. Turning to this clonotype: Its matching antigen is unknown.

The input for sequencing was cultured CD8+ T cells from PBMCs, taken from culture after CMV antigen stimulation. The source of this sequence is a human donor in good health (CMV status not recorded). Some clones in this sample may be carry-over from other donors' samples. The chain employs TRBV7-6 and TRBJ2-7; D gene uncertain. The CDR3 bases are TGTGCCAGCAGCCCCGCTATCGGCGAGCAGTACGTC. The encoded protein is CASSPAIGEQYV.